What follows are 5 T cell receptor beta chains derived from one specimen sequenced in a study of cytomegalovirus exposure and HLA in healthy donors. PCR used 60 Vbeta primers and 13 Jbeta primers. Sequenced by immunoSEQ multiplex PCR; TCRdb stores in-frame clones only, minus some. The sample consists of 80,000 to 100,000 clones, more than 75% of them appearing once. Sequenced sample: PBMCs. The receptors come from a human donor in good health.

The chain combines TRBV7-3 with TRBJ2-6; the D is unclear. CDR1 and CDR2 (germline): SGHTA, FQGTGA. V lost 6 bases, J lost 4 bases, and 13 bases lay in between. The CDR3 has 15 residues. In nucleotides, the CDR3 is TGTGCCAGCAGTTTTACCGGAGTCGGGGCCAACGTCCTGACTTTC. It encodes CASSFTGVGANVLTF.

DNA of the CDR3: TGTGCCAGCAGCTCAAGCAGGGGTTATGGCTACACCTTC. Encoded protein: CASSSSRGYGYTF. The chain couples TRBV7-2 to TRBJ1-2, with TRBD1 as a possible D gene (6 bases). The CDR3 consists of 13 residues. From germline, CDR1 is SGHTA and CDR2 FQGNSA. V was trimmed by 4 bases and J by 5 bases, leaving 11 bases between them.

CDR3: CATSRVDRGYEQYF. The CDR3 DNA sequence: TGTGCCACCAGCAGGGTGGACAGGGGCTACGAGCAGTACTTC. The chain uses TRBV15 and TRBJ2-7, with 9 bases matching TRBD1. J lost 3 bases, V lost 3 bases, and 3 bases had no gene match. The CDR3 covers 14 residues. The germline V gene encodes CDR1 LNHNV and CDR2 YYDKDF (reference sequence). Looking up the rest from reference TRBV15 and TRBJ2-7 gives the full variable domain: DAMVIQNPRYQVTQFGKPVTLSCSQTLNHNVMYWYQQKSSQAPKLLFHYYDKDFNNEADTPDNFQSRRPNTSFCFLDIRSPGLGDTAMYLCATSRVDRGYEQYFGPGTRLTVT.

This clone was seen a single time. J is TRBJ1-4 and V is TRBV19; a weak D match, TRBD1 (5 bases). The germline V gene has CDR1 LNHDA and CDR2 SQIVND (reference sequence). The CDR3 contains 14 residues. The germline V and J ends were trimmed by 7 bases and 4 bases, with 13 bases remaining between them. In DNA form, the CDR3 reads TGTGCCAGTACCGTCCAGGGAATTAATGAAAAACTGTTTTTT. It specifies CASTVQGINEKLFF.

Only one count was recorded for this clone. The chain couples TRBV19 to TRBJ1-2; the D is unclear. V dropped 5 bases and J dropped 7 bases, with 17 bases sitting between them. This CDR3 contains 14 residues. Germline lookup yields CDR1 LNHDA and CDR2 SQIVND (reference sequence). The CDR3 nucleotides read TGTGCCAGTAGTCCCCCCAGAGGCGGTCTTGGCTACACCTTC. As protein: CASSPPRGGLGYTF.